This entry is about one T cell receptor (beta chain). Antigen unknown. CDR3 length equals 13 residues. Trimming took off 10 bases at V and 0 bases at J, with 13 bases between the two ends. Germline V CDR1 and CDR2: MNHEY, SMNVEV (reference sequence). Sequence data for DNA of cultured CD4+ T cells were generated by the Oncomine TCR Beta short-read assay. Cultured CD4+ T cells were the source of extracted genomic DNA. TCRdb reprocessed the PCR reads via MiXCR and lists one record per CDR3 protein. The repertoire holds about 14,000 distinct CDR3 sequences, with roughly a third as singletons. This record comes from a study of vaccination and CD4 T cells after COVID-19. Study context: According to the study, participants were given two doses of BNT162b2 or mRNA-1273 vaccine. Following dose two, a median about 70 days (range 14 to 241) passed before post-vaccine samples were taken. Culture controls were given either a CEFX pool, an HIV-1 Nef pool, or no peptide.

Treatment described: roughly 11-day PBMC culture with coronavirus spike peptide pools or control peptides (ViraFEST assay). Sequenced material: CD4+ T cells from blood, cultured in vitro, taken after SARS-CoV-2 vaccination. The chain joins TRBV27 to TRBJ2-7; D could derive from TRBD1 or TRBD2 (5 bases each). This TCR was sampled from a human donor who had recovered from COVID-19. CDR3 nucleotide sequence: TGTGCCACTGGGACGGTCAGCTCCTACGAGCAGTACTTC. Protein: CATGTVSSYEQYF.